The rows below give T cell receptor beta chains drawn from one sample of a study of human T cells and chemical hapten exposure. TCRdb re-derived calls from the RACE reads in MiXCR, one entry per CDR3 protein. Altogether approximately 400,000 distinct CDR3 sequences are present, 4.8% being singletons, with the ten largest covering over 2%. The sample was whole blood, taken in connection with sensitization to the hapten diphenylcyclopropenone (DPC). These receptor sequences come from a woman aged 45-59 years with alopecia areata. Some clones in this sample may be carry-over from other donors' samples. CDR3s include the opening cysteine and the closing phenylalanine or tryptophan. A D gene is named only where the DNA matches it firmly. Clone sizes are given selectively: once, few, many, or a class where the clone is expanded.

many,.,TRBJ1-1,TRBV5-5,TGTGCCACAAGTCCCGGGACATTATTCAACACTGAAGCTTTCTTT,CATSPGTLFNTEAFF
many,.,TRBJ2-3,TRBV7-9,TGTGCCAGCAGCTTACCGGTTAGCACAGATACGCAGTATTTT,CASSLPVSTDTQYF
.,TRBD2,TRBJ2-5,TRBV7-2,TGTGCCAGCAGCTTAACGTTGGCGGGAGGAGGAGAGACCCAGTACTTC,CASSLTLAGGGETQYF
many,.,TRBJ1-1,TRBV20-1,TGCAGTGCTAAACAGGGACCCACTGAAGCTTTCTTT,CSAKQGPTEAFF
many,.,TRBJ2-1,TRBV5-4,TGTGCCAGCAGCTTGGATCGGGAGAGCTACAATGAGCAGTTCTTC,CASSLDRESYNEQFF
many,.,TRBJ2-7,TRBV6-1,TGTGCCAGCAGTGACGGCCGCATCTCCTACGAGCAGTACTTC,CASSDGRISYEQYF
.,.,TRBJ1-2,TRBV4-1,TGCGCCAGCAGCCCCGCCCGGACAGTCTATGGCTACACCTTC,CASSPARTVYGYTF
many,.,TRBJ2-7,TRBV6-1,TGTGCCAGCGTTGGCGCCTACGAGCAGTACTTC,CASVGAYEQYF
many,.,TRBJ1-1,TRBV2,TGTGCCAGCCTCATTCAGAACACTGAAGCTTTCTTT,CASLIQNTEAFF
many,.,TRBJ2-3,TRBV12-3/TRBV12-4,TGTGCCAGCAGCGGGGACACGACAGATACGCAGTATTTT,CASSGDTTDTQYF
.,TRBD1,TRBJ1-4,TRBV6-1,TGTGCCAGCAGTGAAAGTGGACAGGGGTTTGAAAAACTGTTTTTT,CASSESGQGFEKLFF
many,.,TRBJ2-5,TRBV27,TGTGCCAGCAGATCTACAGGCGAACCGGAGACCCAGTACTTC,CASRSTGEPETQYF
.,TRBD1,TRBJ1-1,TRBV5-4,TGTGCCAGCAGTTCTACTGGGACAGGGGCGCCTGAAGCTTTCTTT,CASSSTGTGAPEAFF
many,.,TRBJ1-1,TRBV12-3/TRBV12-4,TGTGCCAGCAGTTTTGTGTCAGGGGCTGAAGCTTTCTTT,CASSFVSGAEAFF
many,.,TRBJ2-3,TRBV3-1,TGTGCCAGCAGCAGATTGGGGGATACGCAGTATTTT,CASSRLGDTQYF
few,TRBD1,TRBJ1-5,TRBV6-2/TRBV6-3,TGTGCCAGCAGTTACTCGATTCGGGCAGGGGGAGCCGGCAATCAGCCCCAGCATTTT,CASSYSIRAGGAGNQPQHF
many,.,TRBJ2-3,TRBV3-1,TGTGCCAGCAGCCAAGAGGCGGACACAGATACGCAGTATTTT,CASSQEADTDTQYF
many,.,TRBJ1-2,TRBV6-6,TGTGCCAGCAGGATCAACACAGGTCAGAGTGGCTACACCTTC,CASRINTGQSGYTF
many,TRBD1,TRBJ2-7,TRBV4-1,TGCGCCAGCAGCCTTAGGCTCTCACTCTCCGGGACAGGTACTCAGGAGCAGTACTTC,CASSLRLSLSGTGTQEQYF
many,.,TRBJ1-6,TRBV9,TGTGCCAGCAGCGTAGGCCCGCGAAATAATTCACCCCTCCACTTT,CASSVGPRNNSPLHF
many,.,TRBJ2-2,TRBV12-5,TGTGCTAGTGTCCCAAACAGCACCGGGGAGCTGTTTTTT,CASVPNSTGELFF
many,.,TRBJ1-2,TRBV6-2/TRBV6-3,TGTGCCAGCAGAACTACCCACTATGGCTACACCTTC,CASRTTHYGYTF
few,TRBD1,TRBJ1-2,TRBV9,TGTGCCAGCAGCACCGGGACAGGACGATTATCTAACTATGGCTACACCTTC,CASSTGTGRLSNYGYTF
many,.,TRBJ1-1,TRBV6-2/TRBV6-3,TGTGCCAGCAGTTACACGCCCTGGTCTGAAGCTTTCTTT,CASSYTPWSEAFF
few,TRBD2,TRBJ2-3,TRBV12-5,TGTGCTAGTGGTTTACAACTAGCGGCCACAGATACGCAGTATTTT,CASGLQLAATDTQYF
.,.,TRBJ1-6,TRBV7-2,TGTGCCAGCAGTCTTAATGCAGGGTCTTCACCCCTCCACTTT,CASSLNAGSSPLHF
many,.,TRBJ1-2,TRBV9,TGTGCCAGCAGCGTAGCTAGCGGAGCTAACTATGGCTACACCTTC,CASSVASGANYGYTF
.,.,TRBJ1-5,TRBV12-3/TRBV12-4,TGTGCCAGCAGTTTTAACAGGGCCCGTCAGTCCCAGCATTTT,CASSFNRARQSQHF
many,TRBD2,TRBJ2-1,TRBV30,TGTGCCTGGATGAGAGCGGGAGCCTACAATGAGCAGTTCTTC,CAWMRAGAYNEQFF
.,.,TRBJ1-2,TRBV3-1,TGTGCCAGCAGCCAACGTACCCCTTCCGCTGGCTACACCTTC,CASSQRTPSAGYTF
few,TRBD1,TRBJ1-2,TRBV12-3/TRBV12-4,TGTGCCAGCAGCTCGACAGGGGCAGCCAACTATGGCTACACCTTC,CASSSTGAANYGYTF
.,.,TRBJ1-1,TRBV12-3/TRBV12-4,TGTGCCAGCAGCTTCACCAGGGCGACCACTGAAGCTTTCTTT,CASSFTRATTEAFF
many,.,TRBJ1-3,TRBV11-2,TGTGCCAGCAGCCTGGAGCCTGGAAACACCATATATTTT,CASSLEPGNTIYF
many,TRBD1,TRBJ2-1,TRBV29-1,TGCAGCGTTGACCCGACAGGGCTCTACAATGAGCAGTTCTTC,CSVDPTGLYNEQFF
few,TRBD1,TRBJ1-1,TRBV28,TGTGCCAGCAGTTCTACAGGGGGCGCGATTTTAAGGACTGAAGCTTTCTTT,CASSSTGGAILRTEAFF
few,TRBD2,TRBJ2-3,TRBV29-1,TGCAGCGCCGAACTAGCGGGGGGGCCTAGGGCAGATACGCAGTATTTT,CSAELAGGPRADTQYF
few,.,TRBJ1-1,TRBV20-1,TGCAGTGCTAGAGGTAACATGAACACTGAAGCTTTCTTT,CSARGNMNTEAFF
few,TRBD2,TRBJ2-7,TRBV20-1,TGCAGTGCTAGAGGGCCTCTAGCGGGATACGAGCAGTACTTC,CSARGPLAGYEQYF
many,.,TRBJ2-1,TRBV12-3/TRBV12-4,TGTGCCAGCAGTTTTACTCTCCTGATCTCCTACAATGAGCAGTTCTTC,CASSFTLLISYNEQFF
many,TRBD1,TRBJ2-7,TRBV5-1,TGCGCCAGCAGCTTGGCGGGGACAGGGAGCCACGAGCAGTACTTC,CASSLAGTGSHEQYF
many,.,TRBJ2-3,TRBV18,TGTGCCAGCTCACCCTTGGGGCCAGATACGCAGTATTTT,CASSPLGPDTQYF
many,.,TRBJ1-1,TRBV12-5,TGTGCTAGCGCCGGACACCGGAACACTGAAGCTTTCTTT,CASAGHRNTEAFF
many,.,TRBJ2-1,TRBV11-2,TGTGCCAGCAGCTCAGCCCGGGGCAGGGGACCCTACAATGAGCAGTTCTTC,CASSSARGRGPYNEQFF
many,.,TRBJ1-1,TRBV7-9,TGTGCCAGCAGCTCTCGGCGCGGCCTCACTGAAGCTTTCTTT,CASSSRRGLTEAFF
many,TRBD2,TRBJ2-3,TRBV20-1,TGCGGCTGGTTTGGGACTAGCGGGGCACAAGATACGCAGTATTTT,CGWFGTSGAQDTQYF
many,.,TRBJ1-4,TRBV28,TGTGCCAGCAGTTTAGTGGGGGGCGATGAAAAACTGTTTTTT,CASSLVGGDEKLFF
many,.,TRBJ1-5,TRBV21-1,TGTGCCAGCAGCCGGAATACAGGGGATCGTCAGCCCCAGCATTTT,CASSRNTGDRQPQHF
.,TRBD1,TRBJ1-1,TRBV29-1,TGCAGCGTCCAACGGACAGGGTCTGAAGCTTTCTTT,CSVQRTGSEAFF
.,TRBD1,TRBJ2-7,TRBV5-4,TGTGCCAGCAGCCCGGGGGACAGGTCCGCCTACGAGCAGTACTTC,CASSPGDRSAYEQYF